This T cell receptor beta chain was sequenced during a study of blood T cell repertoires in COVID-19. Background on the study: Samples of COVID-19 (acute and convalescent) were obtained from the United States, Italy and Spain. T cells, B-cell-depleted T cells, or PBMCs supplied cDNA or gDNA.

Trimming stripped 4 bases from V and 2 bases from J, with 12 bases between. The CDR3 has 14 amino acids. Per germline, CDR1 SGHRS and CDR2 YFSETQ. A single count supports this clone. How the authors handled the data: Reference gene primer amplification gave nucleated cell count estimates. Produced via immunoSEQ multiplex PCR; TCRdb's table is partial and in-frame only. The DNA was the basis for D and trimming; V, J and clone size are from that table. In the table there are over 95,000 clones, 80% to 90% of which are singletons. Material for sequencing was peripheral blood. This rearrangement joins TRBV5-1 to TRBJ1-2, with a weak D call TRBD1 (5 bases). The source is a human donor in a cohort sampled during active COVID-19. CDR3 DNA sequence: TGCGCCAGCAGCATCCAGGAGGGGAACTATGGCTACACCTTC. It codes for CASSIQEGNYGYTF.